This T cell receptor beta chain was profiled in a study of T cell responses to AZD1222 COVID-19 vaccine. The junction had 19 bases not matched to a gene; V was cut back by 7 bases and J by 1 base. This CDR3 comprises 19 residues. The germline CDR1 and CDR2 sequences are MRHNA and SNTAGT. The study's findings and limits: There were vaccine-associated CD4 TCRs across spike, dominant at 160-218 and 743-854. Samples come after the peak T cell response, not at day 14. Donor demographics were predominantly white British with a female majority; clonal diversity may be underestimated.

By its share, this clone is medium-sized. The antigen is unknown. TCRdb's table, derived via immunoSEQ multiplex PCR, lists solely in-frame clones and lacks some. The table records 80,000 or so clones, about 74% of them present only once. Sequenced here: peripheral blood, sampled 28 days after the second dose of the MenACWY control vaccine. The chain is built from TRBV6-4 and TRBJ1-5; 7 bases agree with TRBD1. The receptor's source is an adult who received the MenACWY meningococcal vaccine as a control. CDR3 amino acids: CASTAAAYDREGSNQPQHF. CDR3 sequence (DNA): TGTGCCAGCACTGCTGCAGCATACGACAGGGAGGGAAGCAATCAGCCCCAGCATTTT.